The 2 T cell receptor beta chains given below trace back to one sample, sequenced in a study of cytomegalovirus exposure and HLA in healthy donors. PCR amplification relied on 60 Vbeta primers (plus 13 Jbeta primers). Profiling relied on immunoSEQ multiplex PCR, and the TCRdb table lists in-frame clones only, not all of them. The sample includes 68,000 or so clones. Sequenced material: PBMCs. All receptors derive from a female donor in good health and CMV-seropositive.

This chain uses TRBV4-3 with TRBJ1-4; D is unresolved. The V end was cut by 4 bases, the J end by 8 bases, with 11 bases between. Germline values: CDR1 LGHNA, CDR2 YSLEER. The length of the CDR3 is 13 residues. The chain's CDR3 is CASSRTENEKLFF. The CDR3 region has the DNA TGCGCCAGCAGCCGAACAGAGAACGAAAAACTGTTTTTT.

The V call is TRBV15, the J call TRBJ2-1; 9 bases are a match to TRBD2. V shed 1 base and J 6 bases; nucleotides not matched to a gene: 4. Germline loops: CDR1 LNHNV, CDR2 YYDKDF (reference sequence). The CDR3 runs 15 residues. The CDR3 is CATSRVGGGVNEQFF. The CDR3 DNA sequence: TGTGCCACCAGCAGAGTCGGCGGGGGGGTCAATGAGCAGTTCTTC.